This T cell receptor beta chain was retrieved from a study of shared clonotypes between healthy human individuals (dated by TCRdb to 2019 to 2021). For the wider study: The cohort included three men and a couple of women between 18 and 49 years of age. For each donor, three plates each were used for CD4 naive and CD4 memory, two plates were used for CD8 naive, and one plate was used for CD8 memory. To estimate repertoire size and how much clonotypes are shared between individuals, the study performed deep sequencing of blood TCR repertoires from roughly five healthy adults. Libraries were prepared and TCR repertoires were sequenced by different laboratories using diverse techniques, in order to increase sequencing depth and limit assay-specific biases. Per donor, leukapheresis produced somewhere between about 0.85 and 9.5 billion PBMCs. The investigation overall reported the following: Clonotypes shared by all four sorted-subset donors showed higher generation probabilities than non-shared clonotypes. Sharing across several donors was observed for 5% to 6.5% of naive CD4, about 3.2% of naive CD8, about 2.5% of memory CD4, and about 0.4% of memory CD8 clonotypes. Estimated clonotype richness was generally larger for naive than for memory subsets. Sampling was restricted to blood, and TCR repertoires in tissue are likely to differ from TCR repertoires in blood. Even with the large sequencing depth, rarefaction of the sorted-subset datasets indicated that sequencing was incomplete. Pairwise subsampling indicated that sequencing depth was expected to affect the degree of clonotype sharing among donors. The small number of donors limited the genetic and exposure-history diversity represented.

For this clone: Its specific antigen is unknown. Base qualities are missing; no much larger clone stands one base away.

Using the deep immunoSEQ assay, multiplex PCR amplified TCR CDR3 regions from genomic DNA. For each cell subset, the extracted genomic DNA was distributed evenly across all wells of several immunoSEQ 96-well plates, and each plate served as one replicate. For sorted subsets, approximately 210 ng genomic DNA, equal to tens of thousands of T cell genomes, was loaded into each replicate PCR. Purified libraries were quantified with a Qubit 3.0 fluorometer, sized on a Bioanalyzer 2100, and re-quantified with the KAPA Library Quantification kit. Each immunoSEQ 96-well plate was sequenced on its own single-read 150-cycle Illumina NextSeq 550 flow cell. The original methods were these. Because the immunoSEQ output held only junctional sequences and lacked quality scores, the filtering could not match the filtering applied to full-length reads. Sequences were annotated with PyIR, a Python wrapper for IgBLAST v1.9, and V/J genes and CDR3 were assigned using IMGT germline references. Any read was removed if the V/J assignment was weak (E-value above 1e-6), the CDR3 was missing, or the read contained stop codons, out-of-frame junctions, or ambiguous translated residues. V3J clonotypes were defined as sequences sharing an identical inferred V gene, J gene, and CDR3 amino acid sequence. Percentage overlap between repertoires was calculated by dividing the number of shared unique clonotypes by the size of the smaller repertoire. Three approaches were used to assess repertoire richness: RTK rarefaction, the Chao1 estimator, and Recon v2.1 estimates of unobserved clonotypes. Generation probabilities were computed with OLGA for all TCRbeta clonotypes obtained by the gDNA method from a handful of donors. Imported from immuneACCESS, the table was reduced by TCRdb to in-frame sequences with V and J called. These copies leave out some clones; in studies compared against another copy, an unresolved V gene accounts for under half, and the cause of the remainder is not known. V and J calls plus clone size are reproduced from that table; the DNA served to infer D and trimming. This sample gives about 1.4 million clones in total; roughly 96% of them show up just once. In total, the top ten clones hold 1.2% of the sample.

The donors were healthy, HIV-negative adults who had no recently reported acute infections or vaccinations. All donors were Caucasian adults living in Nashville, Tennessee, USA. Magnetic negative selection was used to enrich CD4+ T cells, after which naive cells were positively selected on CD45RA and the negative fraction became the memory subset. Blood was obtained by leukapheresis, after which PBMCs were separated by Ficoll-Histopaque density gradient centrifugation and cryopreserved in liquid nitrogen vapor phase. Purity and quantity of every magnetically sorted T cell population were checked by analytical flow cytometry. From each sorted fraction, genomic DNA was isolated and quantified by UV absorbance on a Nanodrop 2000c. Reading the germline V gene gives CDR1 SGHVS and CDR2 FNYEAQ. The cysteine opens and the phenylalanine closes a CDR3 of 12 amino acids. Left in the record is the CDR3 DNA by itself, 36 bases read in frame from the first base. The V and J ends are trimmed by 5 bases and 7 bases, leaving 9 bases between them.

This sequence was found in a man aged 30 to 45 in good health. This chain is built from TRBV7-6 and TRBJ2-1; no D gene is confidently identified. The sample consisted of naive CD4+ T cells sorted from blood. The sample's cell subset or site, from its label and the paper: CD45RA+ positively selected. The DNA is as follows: TGTGCCAGCAGCCCTCTTTTGAATGAGCAGTTCTTC. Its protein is CASSPLLNEQFF.